This TCR beta chain was profiled in a study of T cell responses to AZD1222 COVID-19 vaccine. Study results and caveats: After the peak T cell response, and only then, were repertoires sampled. Females outnumbered males among donors, who were mostly white British; clonal diversity was possibly underestimated. Nearly half of unique spike-specific TCRs reportedly avoided B.1.351 and B.1.1.7 mutated regions.

Repertoires were generated with immunoSEQ multiplex PCR, while TCRdb's copy carries only in-frame clones and drops some. The repertoire holds roughly 160,000 clones, with roughly nine tenths as singletons. In the case of this clone: The antigen is undetermined.

In germline, CDR1 is SGHVS, CDR2 FNYEAQ. V was shortened by 1 base and J by 0 bases, with 7 bases between the two germline ends. CDR3 length: 15 residues. The gene calls are TRBV7-6 and TRBJ1-3, with D possibly being TRBD1 (5 bases). This sequence originates from an adult in good health. The sequencing used peripheral blood, collected on day 0 of AZD1222 vaccination. CDR3 loop: CASSLGGSSGNTIYF. CDR3 sequence (DNA): TGTGCCAGCAGCTTAGGGGGCAGCTCTGGAAACACCATATATTTT.